One sample yielded the 21 T cell receptor beta chains listed below, sequenced in a study of blood T cell repertoires in COVID-19. Produced via immunoSEQ multiplex PCR; TCRdb's table is partial and in-frame only. Of approximately 300,000 clones in the sample, around nine tenths were seen once. The material sequenced was PBMCs or T cells enriched from blood (not recorded which). The source is a woman aged 30 to 39 who had recovered from COVID-19.

This rearrangement joins TRBV2 to TRBJ2-5, with 11 nucleotides matching TRBD2. Germline values: CDR1 SNHLY, CDR2 FYNNEI. V shed 7 bases, J shed 2 bases, and the junction held 3 bases outside the gene matches. The CDR3 is made up of 14 amino acids. CDR3 sequence (DNA): TGTGCCAGCACGGGACTAGCGGTGCAAGAGACCCAGTACTTC. Translated: CASTGLAVQETQYF.

This sequence joins TRBV27 and TRBJ1-5; D may be TRBD1 (5 bases). CDR3 length: 12 amino acids. Looked up from germline, CDR1 is MNHEY and CDR2 is SMNVEV (reference sequence). V lost 6 bases and J lost 3, with 6 bases in between. The CDR3 spells CASRTANQPQHF. The DNA for the CDR3 is TGTGCCAGCAGGACAGCCAATCAGCCCCAGCATTTT.

This chain connects TRBV6-5 to TRBJ1-2, with D perhaps TRBD1 (6 bases). Germline-derived CDR1 and CDR2 are MNHEY and SVGAGI. Trimming shortened V by 7 bases and J by 6 bases, and 15 bases separated the two germline ends. CDR3 length equals 13 residues. The CDR3 DNA reads TGTGCCAGCAATAATTTAGGACAGAATGGCTACACCTTC. This sequence encodes CASNNLGQNGYTF.

The rearrangement links TRBV7-6 to TRBJ2-5; D is possibly TRBD2 (5 bases). The V gene lost 1 base and the J gene lost 1 base, with 10 bases spanning the gap. In germline, CDR1 is SGHVS, CDR2 FNYEAQ. The length of the CDR3 is 15 residues. DNA of the CDR3: TGTGCCAGCAGCTTAGATCACGGACTCCAAGAGACCCAGTACTTC. Its translation: CASSLDHGLQETQYF.

The rearrangement links TRBV11-3 to TRBJ2-7; D call uncertain. V dropped 1 base and J dropped 0 bases, with 7 bases sitting between them. This CDR3 is 14 amino acids long. Germline CDR1 and CDR2: SGHNT and YENEEA. The chain's CDR3 is CASSLGGSSYEQYF. The CDR3 region has the DNA TGTGCCAGCAGCTTAGGAGGTAGCTCCTACGAGCAGTACTTC.

The chain is built from TRBV24-1 and TRBJ2-1; perhaps TRBD2 as D (6 bases). The V end lost 3 bases, the J end lost 7 bases, and 6 bases lay between the germline ends. This CDR3 is 12 amino acids long. Germline V lookup: CDR1 KGHDR, CDR2 SFDVKD. The CDR3 DNA reads TGTGCCACCAGTGATGGGGGGAATGAGCAGTTCTTC. Its protein is CATSDGGNEQFF.

The chain is built from TRBV6-5 and TRBJ1-1; D not resolved. V dropped 1 base and J dropped 8 bases, with 11 bases sitting between them. This CDR3 region has 13 residues. Germline V gives CDR1 MNHEY, CDR2 SVGAGI. CDR3 amino acids: CASSYFSRSEAFF. The CDR3 DNA follows: TGTGCCAGCAGTTACTTTAGCCGCTCGGAAGCTTTCTTT.

This clone was counted a few times. The chain employs TRBV29-1 and TRBJ1-2; 10 nucleotides match TRBD1. CDR1 is SQVTM and CDR2 is ANQGSEA in the germline V gene. The CDR3 contains 15 residues. J lost 2 bases, V lost 0 bases, and 3 bases had no gene match. CDR3 residues: CSVEDLDRGNYGYTF. CDR3 in DNA: TGCAGCGTTGAAGACCTGGACAGGGGGAACTATGGCTACACCTTC.

V is TRBV5-8 and J is TRBJ1-5; D is unclear. Between the trimmed V and J ends, which lost 5 bases and 2 bases, there was a span of 20 bases. The germline CDR1 and CDR2 sequences are SGHTS and YDEGEE. This CDR3 region has 17 residues. CDR3 sequence reads: CASSHLLREERNQPQHF. The CDR3 nucleotides are TGTGCCAGCAGTCATCTCTTGAGGGAAGAACGCAATCAGCCCCAGCATTTT.

The V gene is TRBV4-1, the J gene TRBJ1-1; 8 nucleotides align to TRBD1. The CDR3 runs to 16 residues. With V trimmed by 3 bases and J by 1 base, 7 bases remained unmatched. Germline CDR1 is MGHRA and CDR2 is YSYEKL. This CDR3 is CASSQLQGDGNTEAFF. The DNA of the CDR3 is TGCGCCAGCAGCCAGTTACAGGGGGACGGGAACACTGAAGCTTTCTTT.

V usage is TRBV7-8 and J usage is TRBJ2-1; D is possibly TRBD2 (7 bases). The CDR3 consists of 14 residues. Germline V lookup: CDR1 SGHVS, CDR2 FQNEAQ. Trimming pared 7 bases from V and 4 bases from J, leaving 14 bases between. The CDR3 loop is CASIHREGYNEQFF. The CDR3 bases are TGTGCCAGCATCCACAGGGAGGGTTACAATGAGCAGTTCTTC.

The chain recombines TRBV2 with TRBJ1-1; D remains unclear. This CDR3 spans 15 amino acids. The V gene's germline CDR1 is SNHLY and CDR2 FYNNEI. V was cut by 6 bases and J by 0 bases, with 14 bases left in between. The CDR3, as DNA: TGTGCCAGCAGAACAACGTCCACAATGAACACTGAAGCTTTCTTT. Translated: CASRTTSTMNTEAFF.

The CDR3: CASVSGDTEAFF. CDR3 nucleotides: TGTGCCAGCGTTTCAGGGGACACTGAAGCTTTCTTT. V usage is TRBV7-9 and J usage is TRBJ1-1; weak D call: TRBD1 (6 bases). CDR3 length: 12 amino acids. The V and J ends lost 8 bases and 3 bases respectively, with 10 bases between them. From germline, CDR1 is SEHNR and CDR2 FQNEAQ (reference sequence).

This clone occurred once. The chain employs TRBV6-4 and TRBJ2-3; D is perhaps TRBD2 (5 bases). The V gene's germline CDR1 is MRHNA and CDR2 SNTAGT. V lost 6 bases and J 3 bases, leaving 10 bases between the germline ends. The CDR3 runs to 13 residues. The CDR3 DNA reads as TGTGCCAGCAGCCGGAGGACGACAGATACGCAGTATTTT. It yields the protein CASSRRTTDTQYF.

The rearrangement uses TRBV7-8 and TRBJ1-1, with D unresolved. CDR3 size: 16 residues. In germline, CDR1 is SGHVS, CDR2 FQNEAQ. Trimming removed 0 bases from V and 1 base from J, with 12 bases in between. CDR3 sequence: CASSLALRQTNTEAFF. The CDR3 bases are TGTGCCAGCAGCTTAGCGCTCAGGCAGACGAACACTGAAGCTTTCTTT.

The V gene is TRBV6-2 or TRBV6-3, the J gene TRBJ1-2, with a possible D match to TRBD1 (6 bases). The CDR3 spans 17 residues. Germline CDR1 is MNHEY and CDR2 is SVGEGT. The V end was cut by 6 bases, the J end by 5 bases, with 25 bases between. CDR3 sequence: CASSPSSNLWTDYGYTF. CDR3 nucleotides: TGTGCCAGCAGCCCGTCGTCAAACCTCTGGACAGATTATGGCTACACCTTC.

The chain carries TRBV6-5 and TRBJ1-1; a possible D gene is TRBD1 (6 bases). Trimming shortened V by 6 bases and J by 0 bases, and 11 bases separated the two germline ends. Germline V gene sequence: CDR1 MNHEY, CDR2 SVGAGI. The CDR3 has 14 residues. CDR3 bases: TGTGCCAGCAGGCTGGACAGATTGAACACTGAAGCTTTCTTT. Protein: CASRLDRLNTEAFF.

The J gene is TRBJ1-2, the V gene TRBV5-5, with D possibly matching TRBD1 (6 bases). The V gene lost 2 bases and the J gene lost 3 bases, with 11 bases spanning the gap. In germline, CDR1 is SGHKS, CDR2 YYEKEE (reference sequence). There are 14 residues in the CDR3. In DNA form, the CDR3 reads TGTGCCAGCAGCTTTGAGGGACAACACTATGGCTACACCTTC. Residues: CASSFEGQHYGYTF.

The J gene is TRBJ1-2, the V gene TRBV4-1, with 7 bases that match TRBD1. This CDR3 region has 15 residues. Germline V gene sequence: CDR1 MGHRA, CDR2 YSYEKL. Trimming took 0 bases from V and 5 from J; bases not matched to a gene: 6. CDR3 nucleotides: TGCGCCAGCAGCCAAGATCTGTCACAGGGGTATGGCTACACCTTC. Translating it yields CASSQDLSQGYGYTF.

The chain combines TRBV12-5 with TRBJ1-2; TRBD1 aligns across 8 bases. The germline V gene has CDR1 LGHNT and CDR2 FRNRAP. This CDR3 has 14 amino acids. The CDR3 reads CARRRGQVVYGYTF. CDR3 bases: TGTGCCCGTCGAAGGGGACAGGTTGTCTATGGCTACACCTTC.

V and J are TRBV6-5 and TRBJ1-4; 10 bases match TRBD1. The J segment lost 7 bases and the V segment lost 5 bases, leaving 7 bases of the junction unmatched. Germline V gene lookup returns CDR1 MNHEY and CDR2 SVGAGI. This CDR3 is built from 15 residues. CDR3 loop: CASSNRQGASEKLFF. The CDR3, as DNA: TGTGCCAGCAGTAACCGACAGGGGGCAAGTGAAAAACTGTTTTTT.